The 2 T cell receptor beta chains below all came from one sample that was sequenced in a study of CD8 T cells in ankylosing spondylitis. Broader study findings: Seemingly characteristic of ankylosing spondylitis blood was a TCR beta motif consisting of fewer than 10 highly homologous variants.

These TCRs' antigens remain unknown. TCRdb re-analysed the 5' RACE reads in MiXCR, keeping a single row per CDR3 protein. The sample gives 75,000 to 95,000 distinct CDR3 sequences, roughly 10% of which show up once; approximately 30% is in the top ten. What was sequenced was blood, either unsorted or a sorted T cell fraction (not recorded which). These receptor sequences come from a male donor with ankylosing spondylitis.

The chain uses TRBV15 and TRBJ1-1; the D gene is possibly TRBD1 (6 bases). The CDR3 totals 13 residues. Between the trimmed V and J ends, which lost 5 bases and 4 bases, there was a span of 11 bases. Germline V lookup: CDR1 LNHNV, CDR2 YYDKDF (reference sequence). CDR3 loop: CATSGGAGTEAFF. In DNA form, the CDR3 reads TGTGCCACCAGCGGGGGGGCAGGCACTGAAGCTTTCTTT.

This clonotype was observed at least ten times. The chain's CDR3 is CASADVRYQETQYF. In DNA form, the CDR3 reads TGTGCCAGCGCAGACGTGCGGTACCAAGAGACCCAGTACTTC. This sequence joins TRBV11-2 and TRBJ2-5; the D is unclear. The germline V gene has CDR1 SGHAT and CDR2 FQNNGV. This CDR3 has 14 residues. V gave up 8 bases and J gave up 0 bases, with 13 bases separating them.